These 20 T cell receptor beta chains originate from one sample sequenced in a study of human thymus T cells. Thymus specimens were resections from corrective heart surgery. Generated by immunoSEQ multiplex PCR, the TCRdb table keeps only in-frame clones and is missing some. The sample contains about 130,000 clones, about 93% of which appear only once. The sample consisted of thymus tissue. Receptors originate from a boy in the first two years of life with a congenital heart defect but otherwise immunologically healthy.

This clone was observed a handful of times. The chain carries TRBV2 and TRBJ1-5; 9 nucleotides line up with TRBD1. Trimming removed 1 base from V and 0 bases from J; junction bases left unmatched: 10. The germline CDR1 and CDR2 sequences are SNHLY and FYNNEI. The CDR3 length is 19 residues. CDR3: CASSEEDRGHLDSNQPQHF. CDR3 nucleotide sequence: TGTGCCAGCAGTGAAGAGGACAGGGGACATTTAGATAGCAATCAGCCCCAGCATTTT. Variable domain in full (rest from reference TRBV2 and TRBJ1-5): EPEVTQTPSHQVTQMGQEVILRCVPISNHLYFYWYRQILGQKVEFLVSFYNNEISEKSEIFDDQFSVERPDGSNFTLKIRSTKLEDSAMYFCASSEEDRGHLDSNQPQHFGDGTRLSIL.

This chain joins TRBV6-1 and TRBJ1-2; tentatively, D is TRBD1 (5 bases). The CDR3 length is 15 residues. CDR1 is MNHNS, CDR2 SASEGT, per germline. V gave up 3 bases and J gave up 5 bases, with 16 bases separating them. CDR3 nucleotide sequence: TGTGCCAGCAGTGATCTACCCCGACAGTTGTATGGCTACACCTTC. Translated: CASSDLPRQLYGYTF.

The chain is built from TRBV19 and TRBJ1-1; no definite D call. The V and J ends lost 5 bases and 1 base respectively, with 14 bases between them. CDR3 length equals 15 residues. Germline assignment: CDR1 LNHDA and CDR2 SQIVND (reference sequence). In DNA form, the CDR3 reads TGTGCCAGTAGTCCCCGAGGGAGGGCGAACACTGAAGCTTTCTTT. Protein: CASSPRGRANTEAFF.

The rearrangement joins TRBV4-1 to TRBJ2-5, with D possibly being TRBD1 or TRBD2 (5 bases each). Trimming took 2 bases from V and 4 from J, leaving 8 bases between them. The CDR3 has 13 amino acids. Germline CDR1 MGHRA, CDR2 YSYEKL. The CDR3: CASSQRDGETQYF. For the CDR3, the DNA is TGCGCCAGCAGCCAAAGGGACGGAGAGACCCAGTACTTC.

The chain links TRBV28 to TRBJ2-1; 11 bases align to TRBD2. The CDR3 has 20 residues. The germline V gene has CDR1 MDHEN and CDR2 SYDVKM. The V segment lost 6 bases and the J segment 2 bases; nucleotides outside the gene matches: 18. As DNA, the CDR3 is TGTGCCAGCAGCCAGGGAACTAGCGGGGGACCTCCAGCTCCCTACAATGAGCAGTTCTTC. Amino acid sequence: CASSQGTSGGPPAPYNEQFF.

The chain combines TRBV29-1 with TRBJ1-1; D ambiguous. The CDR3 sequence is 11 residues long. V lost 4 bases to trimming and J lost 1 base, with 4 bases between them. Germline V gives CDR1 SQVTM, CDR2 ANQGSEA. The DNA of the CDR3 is TGCAGCGTTGGGGAGAACACTGAAGCTTTCTTT. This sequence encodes CSVGENTEAFF.

CDR3 residues: CASSPSQRGGKFF. CDR3 nucleotides: TGTGCCAGCAGCCCGTCCCAGCGGGGGGGCAAGTTCTTC. This chain links TRBV7-3 with TRBJ2-1; TRBD2 agrees at 10 bases. The germline CDR1 and CDR2 sequences are SGHTA and FQGTGA. Trimming removed 5 bases from V and 14 bases from J; junction bases left unmatched: 9. This CDR3 is built from 13 residues. Filled out from reference TRBV7-3 and TRBJ2-1, the complete variable domain reads GAGVSQTPSNKVTEKGKYVELRCDPISGHTALYWYRQSLGQGPEFLIYFQGTGAADDSGLPNDRFFAVRPEGSVSTLKIQRTERGDSAVYLCASSPSQRGGKFFGPGTRLTVL.

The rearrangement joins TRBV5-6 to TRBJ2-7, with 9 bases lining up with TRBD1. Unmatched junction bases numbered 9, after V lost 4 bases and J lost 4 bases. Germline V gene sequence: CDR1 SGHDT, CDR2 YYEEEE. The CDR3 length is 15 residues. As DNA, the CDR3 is TGTGCCAGCAGCCCCGATAACAGGGGGCAGTACGAGCAGTACTTC. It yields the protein CASSPDNRGQYEQYF.

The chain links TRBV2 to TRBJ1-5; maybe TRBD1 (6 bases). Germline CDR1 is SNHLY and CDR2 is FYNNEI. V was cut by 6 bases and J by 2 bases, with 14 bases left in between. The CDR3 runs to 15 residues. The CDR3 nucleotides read TGTGCCAGCAGCCCCAGGGGTGATCGCAATCAGCCCCAGCATTTT. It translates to CASSPRGDRNQPQHF.

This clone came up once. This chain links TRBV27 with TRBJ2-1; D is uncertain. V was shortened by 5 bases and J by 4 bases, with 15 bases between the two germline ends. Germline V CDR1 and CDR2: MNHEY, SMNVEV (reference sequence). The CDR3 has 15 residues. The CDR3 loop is CASSPSSGEYNEQFF. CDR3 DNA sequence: TGTGCCAGCAGTCCCTCTTCCGGCGAATACAATGAGCAGTTCTTC.

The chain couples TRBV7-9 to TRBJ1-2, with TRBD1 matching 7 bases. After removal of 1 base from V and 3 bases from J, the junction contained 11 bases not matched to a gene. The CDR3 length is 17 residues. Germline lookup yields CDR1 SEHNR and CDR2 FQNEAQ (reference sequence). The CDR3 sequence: CASSLELGQLRDYGYTF. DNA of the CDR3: TGTGCCAGCAGCTTAGAATTGGGACAGCTCAGGGACTATGGCTACACCTTC. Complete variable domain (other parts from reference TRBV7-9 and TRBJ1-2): DTGVSQNPRHKITKRGQNVTFRCDPISEHNRLYWYRQTLGQGPEFLTYFQNEAQLEKSRLLSDRFSAERPKGSFSTLEIQRTEQGDSAMYLCASSLELGQLRDYGYTFGSGTRLTVV.

The CDR3 nucleotides read TGTGCCAGCAGTTTAGGGGGGGGGCACTACAATGAGCAGTTCTTC. Its protein product is CASSLGGGHYNEQFF. The chain links TRBV27 to TRBJ2-1, with D perhaps TRBD2 (7 bases). Trimming cost V 2 bases and J 3 bases, with 11 bases left between them. CDR3 length equals 15 residues. Germline values: CDR1 MNHEY, CDR2 SMNVEV (reference sequence).

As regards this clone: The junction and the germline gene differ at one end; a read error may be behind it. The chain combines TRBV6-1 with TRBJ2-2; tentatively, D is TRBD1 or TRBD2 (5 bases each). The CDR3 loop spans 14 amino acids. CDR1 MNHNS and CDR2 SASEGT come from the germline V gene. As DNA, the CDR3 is TGTGCCAGCAGCGAAGGGACCGAGACCGGGGAGCTGTTTTTT. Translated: CASSEGTETGELFF.

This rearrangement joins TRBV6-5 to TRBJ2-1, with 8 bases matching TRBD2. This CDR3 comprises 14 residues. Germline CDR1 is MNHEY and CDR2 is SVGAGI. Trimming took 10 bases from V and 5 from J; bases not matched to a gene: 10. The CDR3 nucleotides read TGTGCCATCCTAGCTAGCGGGCCCGACAATGAGCAGTTCTTC. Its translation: CAILASGPDNEQFF.

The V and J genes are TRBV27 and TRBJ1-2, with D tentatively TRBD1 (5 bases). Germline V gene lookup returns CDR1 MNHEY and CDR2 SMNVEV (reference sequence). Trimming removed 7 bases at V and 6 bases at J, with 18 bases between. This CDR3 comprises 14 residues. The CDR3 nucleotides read TGTGCCAGCACCCCTAACGGGTCAGGGCATGGCTACACCTTC. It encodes CASTPNGSGHGYTF.

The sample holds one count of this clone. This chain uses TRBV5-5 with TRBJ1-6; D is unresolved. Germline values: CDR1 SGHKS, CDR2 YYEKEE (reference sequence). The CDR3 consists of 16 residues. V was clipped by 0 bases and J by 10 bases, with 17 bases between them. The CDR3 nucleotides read TGTGCCAGCAGCTTGGCCGGGTGGAGCCGGGGATCACCCCTCCACTTT. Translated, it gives CASSLAGWSRGSPLHF.

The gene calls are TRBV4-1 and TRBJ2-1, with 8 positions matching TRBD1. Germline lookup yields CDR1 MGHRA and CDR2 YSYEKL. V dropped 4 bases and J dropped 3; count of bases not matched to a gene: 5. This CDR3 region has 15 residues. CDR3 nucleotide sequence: TGCGCCAGCAGCCTCGGACAGGGTGGCTACAATGAGCAGTTCTTC. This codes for CASSLGQGGYNEQFF.

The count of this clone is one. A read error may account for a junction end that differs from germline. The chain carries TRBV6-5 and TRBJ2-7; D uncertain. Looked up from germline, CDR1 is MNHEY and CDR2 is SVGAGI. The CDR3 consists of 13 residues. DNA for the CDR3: TGTGCCAGCAGTCTCGACCCATCCTGCGAGCAGTACTTC. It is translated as CASSLDPSCEQYF.

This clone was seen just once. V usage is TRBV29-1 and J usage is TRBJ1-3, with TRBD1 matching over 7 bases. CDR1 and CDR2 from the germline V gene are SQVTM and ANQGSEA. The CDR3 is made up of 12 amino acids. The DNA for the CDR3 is TGCATCGTCCCGGGACAGGGAAACACCATATATTTT. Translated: CIVPGQGNTIYF. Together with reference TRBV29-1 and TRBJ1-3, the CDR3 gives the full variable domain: SAVISQKPSRDICQRGTSLTIQCQVDSQVTMMFWYRQQPGQSLTLIATANQGSEATYESGFVIDKFPISRPNLTFSTLTVSNMSPEDSSIYLCIVPGQGNTIYFGEGSWLTVV.

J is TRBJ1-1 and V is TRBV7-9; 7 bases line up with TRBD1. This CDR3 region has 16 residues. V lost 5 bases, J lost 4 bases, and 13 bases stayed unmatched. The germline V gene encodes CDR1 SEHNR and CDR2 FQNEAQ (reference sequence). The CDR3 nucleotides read TGTGCCAGCAGCGCCATTCGGAGCCCAGGGGGCACTGAAGCTTTCTTT. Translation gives CASSAIRSPGGTEAFF.